This note documents a single T cell receptor beta chain sequence. This clonotype was recorded at least ten times. What antigen it recognizes has not been identified. Base-call qualities are not available, and no considerably larger clone is one nucleotide away. The CDR3 sequence holds 14 residues, the cysteine and phenylalanine included. Only CDR3 DNA remains: 42 bases, in frame from the first base. CDR1 is given as SEHNR and CDR2 as FQNEAQ, both from the germline V gene (reference sequence). Cut back by 5 bases and 7 bases, the V and J ends lie 17 bases apart. The data were taken from a study of T cells of healthy individuals (dated by TCRdb to 2017 to 2018). The library relied on 5' RACE. Reads for this sample came from an Illumina MiSeq. The public reads were quality trimmed at Q25 with fastp and then assembled into clones with MiXCR by TCRdb, keeping productive beta chains. All rows with the same CDR3 protein become a single entry with the most common DNA and genes. The sample has under 70,000 distinct CDR3 sequences on record, roughly 15% of them singletons. The ten largest clones take up 15% to 20% of the sample.

This receptor was taken from a human donor in good health. In this chain, TRBV7-9 is recombined with TRBJ1-2; the D gene is possibly TRBD1, with 5 bases matching. The DNA sequence is TGTGCCAGCAGCGTCATGGGGCGAGGATTTGGCTACACCTTC. This yields the protein CASSVMGRGFGYTF.